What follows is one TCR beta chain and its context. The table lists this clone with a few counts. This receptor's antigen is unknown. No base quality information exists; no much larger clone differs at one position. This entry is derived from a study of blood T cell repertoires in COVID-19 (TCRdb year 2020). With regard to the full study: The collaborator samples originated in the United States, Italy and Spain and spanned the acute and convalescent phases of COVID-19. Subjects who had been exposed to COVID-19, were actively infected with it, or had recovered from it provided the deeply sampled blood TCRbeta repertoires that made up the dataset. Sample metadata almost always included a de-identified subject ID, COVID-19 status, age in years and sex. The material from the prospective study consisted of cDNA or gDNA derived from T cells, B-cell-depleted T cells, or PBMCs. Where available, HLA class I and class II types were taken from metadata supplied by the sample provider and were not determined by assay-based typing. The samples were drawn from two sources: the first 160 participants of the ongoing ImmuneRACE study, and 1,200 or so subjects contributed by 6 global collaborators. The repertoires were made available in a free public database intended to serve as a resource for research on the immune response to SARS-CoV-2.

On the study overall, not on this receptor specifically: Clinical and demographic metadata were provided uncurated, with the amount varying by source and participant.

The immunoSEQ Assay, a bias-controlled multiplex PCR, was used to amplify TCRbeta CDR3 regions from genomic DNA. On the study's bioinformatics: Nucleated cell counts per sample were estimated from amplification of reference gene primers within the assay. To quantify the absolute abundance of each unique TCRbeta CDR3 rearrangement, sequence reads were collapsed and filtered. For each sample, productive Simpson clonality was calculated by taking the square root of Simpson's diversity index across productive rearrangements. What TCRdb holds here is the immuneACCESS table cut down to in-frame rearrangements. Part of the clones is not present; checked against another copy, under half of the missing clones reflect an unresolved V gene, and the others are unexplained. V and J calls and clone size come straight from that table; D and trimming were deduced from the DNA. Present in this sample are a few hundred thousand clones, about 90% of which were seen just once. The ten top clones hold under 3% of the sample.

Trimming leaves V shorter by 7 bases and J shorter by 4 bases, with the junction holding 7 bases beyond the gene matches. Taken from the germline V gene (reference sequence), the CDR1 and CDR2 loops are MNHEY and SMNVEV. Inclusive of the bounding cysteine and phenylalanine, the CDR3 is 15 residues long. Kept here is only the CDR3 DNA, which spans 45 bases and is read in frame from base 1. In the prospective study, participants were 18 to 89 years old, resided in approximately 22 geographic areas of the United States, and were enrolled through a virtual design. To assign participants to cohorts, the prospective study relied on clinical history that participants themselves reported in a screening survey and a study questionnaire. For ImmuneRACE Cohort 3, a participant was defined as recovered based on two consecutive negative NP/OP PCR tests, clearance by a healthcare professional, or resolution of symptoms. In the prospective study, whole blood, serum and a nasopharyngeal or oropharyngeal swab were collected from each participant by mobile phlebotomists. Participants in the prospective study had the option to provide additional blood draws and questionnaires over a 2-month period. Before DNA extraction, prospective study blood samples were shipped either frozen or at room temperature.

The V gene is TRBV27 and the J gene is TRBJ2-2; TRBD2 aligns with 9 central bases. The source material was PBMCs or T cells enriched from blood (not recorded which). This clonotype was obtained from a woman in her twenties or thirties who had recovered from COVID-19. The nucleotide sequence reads TGTGCCAGCAAGGTTAGCGGGAGAGGCACCGGGGAGCTGTTTTTT. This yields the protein CASKVSGRGTGELFF.